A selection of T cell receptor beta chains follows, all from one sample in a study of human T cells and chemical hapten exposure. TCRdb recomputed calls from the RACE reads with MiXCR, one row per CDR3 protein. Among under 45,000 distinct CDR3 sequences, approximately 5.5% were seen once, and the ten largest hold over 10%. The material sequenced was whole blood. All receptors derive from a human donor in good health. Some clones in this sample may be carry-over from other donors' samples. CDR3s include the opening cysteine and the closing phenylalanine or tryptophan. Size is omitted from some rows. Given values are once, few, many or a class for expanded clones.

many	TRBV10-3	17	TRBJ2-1	CAISESPEGTSYNEQFF
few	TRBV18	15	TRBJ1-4	CASSPSSQGLGKLFF
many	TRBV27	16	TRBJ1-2	CATHTTGEPTNYGYTF
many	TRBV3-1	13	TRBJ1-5	CASSPGSVEPQHF
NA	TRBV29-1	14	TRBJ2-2	CSVRGQGATGELFF
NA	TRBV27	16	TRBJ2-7	CTSSLSMRQGSDEQYF
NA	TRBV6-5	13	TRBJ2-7	CASRQGQSYEQYF
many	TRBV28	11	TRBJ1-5	CASSPNQPQHF
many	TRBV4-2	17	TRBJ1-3	CASSQEVRGDAGNTIYF
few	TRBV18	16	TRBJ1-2	CASSPRQGVGGYGYTF
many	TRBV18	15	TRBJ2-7	CASSPVGLAGGEQYF
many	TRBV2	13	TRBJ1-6	CASSKLEDSPLHF
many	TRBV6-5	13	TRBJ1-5	CASSAQQGQPQHF